This TCR beta chain is from a study of blood T cell repertoires in COVID-19. This CDR3 comprises 15 residues. CDR1 SNHLY and CDR2 FYNNEI come from the germline V gene. V shed 4 bases and J 5 bases; nucleotides not matched to a gene: 6. Per the authors' pipeline: Nucleated cell counts were estimated from reference gene primer amplification. Generated by immunoSEQ multiplex PCR, the TCRdb table keeps only in-frame clones and is missing some. The V and J calls and clone size come from that table; D and trimming were worked out from the DNA. The sample consists of about 400,000 clones, 88% of them appearing once. Cohort placement rested on clinical history that participants reported themselves.

The rearrangement joins TRBV2 to TRBJ2-5, with 11 bases that match TRBD2. This TCR was recovered from a woman aged 40-49 years with acute COVID-19. Sample: PBMCs or T cells enriched from blood (not recorded which). The CDR3 DNA reads TGTGCCAGCAGTGTATCAGCTAGCGGGGGGGAGACCCAGTACTTC. Its protein is CASSVSASGGETQYF.